The present T cell receptor (beta chain) was sequenced within a study of T cells in Graves' hyperthyroidism and ophthalmopathy. Whole-study findings and limits: Most clonotypes expanded in the thyroid (above 0.001) were also present in blood. A 13 V-J signature model discriminated ophthalmopathy versus stable hyperthyroidism.

There were TCR beta CDR3 regions amplified from RNA transcripts. First-round RT-PCR of the TCR CDR3 relied on the HTBI primer set. TCRdb ran MiXCR on the multiplex PCR reads and lists one entry per CDR3 protein. Of a few hundred thousand distinct CDR3 sequences listed, 15% to 17% are singletons. V was clipped by 5 bases and J by 5 bases, with 16 bases between them. CDR1 and CDR2 (germline): MDHEN, SYDVKM. This CDR3 region has 14 residues. Participants, patients aged 18 to 65, had newly diagnosed hyperthyroidism with a duration under 2 months. A note on this clonotype: Its antigen is not identified.

Material: blood. This clonotype was obtained from a woman in her late teens or twenties with Graves' hyperthyroidism that later progressed to Graves' ophthalmopathy. The V gene is TRBV28, the J gene TRBJ2-7; D is possibly TRBD1 (6 bases). The CDR3 nucleotides read TGTGCCAGCAGTCGCAACCGGGACATCGACGAGCAGTACTTC. Translation gives CASSRNRDIDEQYF.